This T cell receptor (beta chain) was captured by sequencing in a study of T cell responses to AZD1222 COVID-19 vaccine. Whole-study findings and limits: At study baseline, merely a handful of AZD1222 recipients were seropositive.

CDR3 length equals 13 residues. The V end was cut by 3 bases, the J end by 5 bases, with 10 bases between. Germline V gene sequence: CDR1 SGHTA, CDR2 FQGNSA. In the case of this clone: The antigen remains undetermined.

Sequencing used immunoSEQ multiplex PCR; TCRdb keeps in-frame clones, though not all of them. This table holds roughly 150,000 clones, over 90% found once. The receptor was isolated from an adult who received the AZD1222 COVID-19 vaccine. The chain couples TRBV7-2 to TRBJ2-5, with TRBD1 as a possible D gene (5 bases). The sequenced sample was peripheral blood, obtained 28 days after the second AZD1222 dose. The CDR3 is CASSLGLGETQYF. The CDR3 bases are TGTGCCAGCAGCTTGGGGCTTGGGGAGACCCAGTACTTC.